This record concerns one T cell receptor beta chain sequence. This clonotype has a handful of counts. It has no known antigen specificity. No clone much larger than this one lies a single base away; base qualities are absent. The TCR beta CDR3 regions were amplified from RNA transcripts. A first-round RT-PCR of the TCR CDR3 used the HTBI primer set with the Qiagen OneStep RT-PCR kit. Libraries were constructed in a second round of multiplex PCR, after which size selection and purification were carried out. Libraries were sequenced paired-end with 100 bp reads on an Illumina HiSeq2000. Concerning the study's data processing: Raw data were processed with SOAPnuke, discarding reads with adapters, uncalled bases, mean Phred below 15, or no exact constant-primer or identifier match. COPE v1.2.5 was used to merge the high-quality paired reads, and each unique nucleotide sequence was defined as a clonotype. Clonotypes were aligned to IMGT TRBV, TRBD and TRBJ reference segments using MiTCR v1.1. The analysis was restricted to V-J combinations with a frequency above 0.0001, which together covered approximately 99% of the repertoires. The TCS score was defined as the ratio of F50 (clonal expansion) to E x V (chaos), calculated using BLOSUM62-based TCRdist between CDR3 peptides within each V-J. Welch's t-statistics and random forest reduced several hundred V-J features to 13, which were used in a naive Bayes classifier (R e1071). The raw public data were reprocessed by TCRdb itself: fastp quality trimming at Q25, MiXCR clonotype calling, in-frame beta chains only. Every distinct CDR3 protein forms one entry, paired with its most common genes and DNA. The V and J calls come from TCRdb's annotation, not from the publication. The sample has around 450,000 distinct CDR3 sequences on record, 15% to 19% of them singletons. Over 7.5% of the sample is in the top ten clones.

Stable Graves' hyperthyroidism was defined as the absence of progression to ophthalmopathy over 18 months of follow-up. Hyperthyroidism patients were newly diagnosed, had a disease duration of under 2 months, and were aged 18 to 65 years. Exclusion was applied to patients with uncontrolled infections, other autoimmune diseases, pregnancy or lactation. Diagnoses were established on the basis of clinical symptoms, serum thyroxine and TRAb, thyroid ultrasound, and orbital computed tomography. PBMCs were separated from roughly 9.3 ml of fresh peripheral blood using Ficoll-Paque density gradient centrifugation. Total RNA was extracted using Trizol reagent, and RNA quality was assessed on an Agilent 2100 Bioanalyzer. The data derive from a study of T cells in Graves' hyperthyroidism and ophthalmopathy (dated by TCRdb to between 2018 and 2021). Background on the whole study: Peripheral blood was sampled at the time of initial diagnosis, prior to any treatment. TCR V-J signatures able to tell the groups apart were searched for in a discovery cohort of 100 patients, of whom around 42 had Graves' ophthalmopathy and roughly 58 had stable Graves' hyperthyroidism. Prospective prediction of ophthalmopathy was tested in an independent validation cohort consisting of roughly 20 hyperthyroidism patients and over 15 patients who later progressed to ophthalmopathy. The roughly 100 discovery patients were randomly split 7:3 into training and test sets. Thyroid tissue and blood T-cell repertoires from six Graves' hyperthyroidism patients were also compared in the study. After sampling, hyperthyroidism patients received methimazole starting at 30 mg daily, and ophthalmopathy patients received high-dose intravenous methylprednisolone. TCR Vbeta CDR3 sequencing of 130 to 150 peripheral blood samples (43 ophthalmopathy, 75 hyperthyroidism and roughly 17 progressor patients) is reported in the paper. What the authors observed across the whole study: In cross-validation, a model built on a 13 V-J signature told ophthalmopathy apart from stable hyperthyroidism with less than 90% sensitivity and around 84% specificity, and in testing the same model reached 80%/75%. Blood samples also contained most of the expanded thyroid clonotypes (frequency above 0.001), which suggests that blood repertoires may reflect thyroid immune responses. During validation, the model predicted progression to ophthalmopathy a median of roughly six months ahead of onset, with just under 71% sensitivity and roughly 72% specificity. Sample size was not statistically predetermined, and investigators were not blinded to group allocation.

The germline V gene (reference sequence) sets CDR1 to DFQATT and CDR2 to SNEGSKA. The CDR3 runs 16 residues from the cysteine to the phenylalanine. Only the CDR3 DNA is retained, 48 bases long and in frame from the first base. V was cut back by 1 base and J by 6 bases, leaving a gap of 19 bases between them. Sequencing was done on a sample of blood. The V and J genes are TRBV20-1 and TRBJ2-1; the D gene is perhaps TRBD2, on 6 matching bases. The sequence was obtained from a woman aged 18-29 years with Graves' hyperthyroidism. CDR3 region: CSARVPGDGRRNEQFF. The sequenced DNA is TGCAGTGCTAGAGTACCGGGAGACGGCCGACGCAATGAGCAGTTCTTC.